This T cell receptor (beta chain) derives from a study of tumor and adjacent non-tumor tissue in lung cancer. The length of the CDR3 is 14 residues. The V gene's germline CDR1 is GTSNPN and CDR2 SVGIG (reference sequence). Three rounds of nested PCR, following a modified ARM-PCR protocol, produced the TCRbeta library. TCRdb re-derived calls from the multiplex PCR reads in MiXCR, one entry per CDR3 protein. The repertoire has 50,000 or so distinct CDR3 sequences, 74% of them found once; the top ten carry about 23%. This sample's RNA came from whole unsorted tissue. Distant lung tissue was collected more than 3 cm away from the tumor edge. Notes on this clonotype: A much more abundant neighbour one base away suggests this may be a read error.

Sequencing was carried out using distant non-tumor lung tissue. The receptor comes from a woman aged 55 to 70 with non-small cell lung cancer. This rearrangement joins TRBV30 to TRBJ2-1; 11 bases agree with TRBD2. The CDR3 loop reads CVWASLAGGREQFF. In DNA form, the CDR3 reads TGTGTCTGGGCATCTCTAGCGGGAGGACGTGAGCAGTTCTTC.